What follows is one T cell receptor (beta chain) and its context. This sample is drawn from a study of blood T cell repertoires in COVID-19. Across the study: Samples taken during acute and convalescent COVID-19 were collected in the United States, Italy and Spain.

In assigning cohorts, the study relied on participant-reported clinical history. In the source study's methods: Quantification of nucleated cells was approximated via reference gene primer amplification. Profiled with immunoSEQ multiplex PCR; TCRdb holds only in-frame clones, not every one. D and trimming were read from the DNA, whereas the V and J calls and clone size are those reported in that table. The table records hundreds of thousands of clones, 86% of them present only once. Trimming took 3 bases from V and 1 from J; bases not matched to a gene: 4. There are 14 residues in the CDR3. The germline CDR1 and CDR2 sequences are GTSNPN and SVGIG (reference sequence).

The chain couples TRBV30 to TRBJ2-3; TRBD1 matches at 7 bases. This TCR derives from a woman under 40 who had been exposed to COVID-19. Sequencing was carried out using PBMCs or T cells enriched from blood (not recorded which). In nucleotides, the CDR3 is TGTGCCTGGAGCCCAGGACAGGGCACAGATACGCAGTATTTT. Translation gives CAWSPGQGTDTQYF.